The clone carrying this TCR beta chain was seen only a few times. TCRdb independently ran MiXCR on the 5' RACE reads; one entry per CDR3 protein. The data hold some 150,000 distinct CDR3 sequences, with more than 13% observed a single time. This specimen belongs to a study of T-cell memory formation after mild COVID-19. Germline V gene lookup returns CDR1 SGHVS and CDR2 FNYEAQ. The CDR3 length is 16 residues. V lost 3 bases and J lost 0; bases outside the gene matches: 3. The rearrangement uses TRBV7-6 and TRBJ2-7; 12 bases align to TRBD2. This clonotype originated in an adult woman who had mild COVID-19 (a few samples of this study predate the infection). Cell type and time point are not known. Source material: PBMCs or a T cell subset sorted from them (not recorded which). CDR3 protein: CASSFGLAGSSYEQYF. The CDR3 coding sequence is TGTGCCAGCAGCTTCGGACTAGCGGGATCCTCCTACGAGCAGTACTTC.